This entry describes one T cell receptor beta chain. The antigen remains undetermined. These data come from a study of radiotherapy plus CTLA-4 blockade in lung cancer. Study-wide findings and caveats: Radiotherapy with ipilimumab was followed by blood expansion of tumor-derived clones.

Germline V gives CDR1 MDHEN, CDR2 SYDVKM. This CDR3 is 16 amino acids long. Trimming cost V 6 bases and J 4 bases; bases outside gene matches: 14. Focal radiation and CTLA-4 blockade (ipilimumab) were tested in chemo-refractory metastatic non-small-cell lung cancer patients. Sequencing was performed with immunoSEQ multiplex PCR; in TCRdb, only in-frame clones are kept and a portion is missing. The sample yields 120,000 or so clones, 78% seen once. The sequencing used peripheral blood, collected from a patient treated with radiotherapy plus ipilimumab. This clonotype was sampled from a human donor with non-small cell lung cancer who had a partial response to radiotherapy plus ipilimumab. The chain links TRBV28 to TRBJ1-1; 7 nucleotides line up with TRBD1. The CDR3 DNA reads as TGTGCCAGCAGCCCTCGACAGGGAAGTTGGGCCACTGAAGCTTTCTTT. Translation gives CASSPRQGSWATEAFF.